This T cell receptor beta chain was sequenced for a study of cytomegalovirus exposure and HLA in healthy donors. Findings of the study overall: Testing in vitro showed a few CMV-associated chains specific for CMV antigens. A highly shared variant cluster was judged a likely technical artifact. A later analysis found that most CMV-associated TCR beta chains appeared HLA-restricted. TCR beta chains numbering more than 150 were designated cytomegalovirus-associated.

Germline CDR1 and CDR2: SGHRS and YFSETQ. V lost 0 bases, J lost 2 bases, and 12 bases lay in between. This CDR3 has 15 residues. Regarding this clone: The antigen is unknown.

The PCR ran on 60 Vbeta and 13 Jbeta primers. This table comes from immunoSEQ multiplex PCR, and its TCRdb copy is limited to in-frame clones, with some not included. The sample has about 140,000 clones, more than 70% seen once. The sequenced material came from PBMCs. The chain couples TRBV5-1 to TRBJ2-7; a possible D gene is TRBD1 (6 bases). The receptor was derived from a man aged 50 to 60 in good health and CMV-seronegative. The CDR3 DNA reads as TGCGCCAGCAGCTTGGCTCAGGGGAATCCCTACGAGCAGTACTTC. The encoded protein is CASSLAQGNPYEQYF.